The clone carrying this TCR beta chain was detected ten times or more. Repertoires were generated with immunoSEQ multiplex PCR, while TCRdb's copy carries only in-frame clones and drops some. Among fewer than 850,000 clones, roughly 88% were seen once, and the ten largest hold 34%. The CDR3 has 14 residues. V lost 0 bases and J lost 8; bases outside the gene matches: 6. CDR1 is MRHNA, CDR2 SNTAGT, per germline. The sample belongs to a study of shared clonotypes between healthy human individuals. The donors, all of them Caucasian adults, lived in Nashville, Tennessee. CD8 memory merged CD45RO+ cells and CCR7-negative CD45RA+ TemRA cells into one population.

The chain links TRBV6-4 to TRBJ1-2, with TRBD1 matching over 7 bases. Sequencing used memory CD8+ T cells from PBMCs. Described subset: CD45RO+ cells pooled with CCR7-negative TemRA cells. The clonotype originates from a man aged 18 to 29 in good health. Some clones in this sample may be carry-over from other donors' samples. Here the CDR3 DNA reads TGTGCCAGCAGTGACTCCGACAGGGTGGAGGGCTACACCTTC. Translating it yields CASSDSDRVEGYTF.